Listed below are T cell receptor beta chains from one sample, sequenced in a study of technical replicates of blood from a few donors. Here immunoSEQ multiplex PCR was the method, and the copy in TCRdb shows in-frame clones only, minus some. Of 98,000 or so clones in the sample, approximately 94% were seen once. Material for sequencing was T cells isolated from PBMCs. These receptors were obtained from a human donor in good health. Both conserved end residues are part of each CDR3. Each record gives: D gene, V gene, clone size, J gene, CDR3 DNA, CDR3 protein. D genes are given only for firm matches. Only some rows state a clone size, as once, few, many or a class for expanded clones.

TRBD2,TRBV6-1,.,TRBJ2-5,TGTGCCAGCGGACTAGCGGGGGGGAACCAAGAGACCCAGTACTTC,CASGLAGGNQETQYF
.,TRBV13,.,TRBJ1-1,TGTGCCAGCAGCTTATACAGGGACACTGAAGCTTTCTTT,CASSLYRDTEAFF
.,TRBV5-4,.,TRBJ1-1,TGTGCCTCCGAGGACAGTCTCAACACTGAAGCTTTCTTT,CASEDSLNTEAFF
.,TRBV9,.,TRBJ1-1,TGTGCCAGCAACAGATACCGGGGACAAACGAACACTGAAGCTTTCTTT,CASNRYRGQTNTEAFF
.,TRBV19,.,TRBJ1-2,TGTGCCAGTAGTATTGGCCGGGACTATGGCTACACCTTC,CASSIGRDYGYTF
TRBD1,TRBV7-2,.,TRBJ2-3,TGTGCCAGCCCCCAACCCGGCGCACAGGGGGCACGTACAGATACGCAGTATTTT,CASPQPGAQGARTDTQYF
.,TRBV9,.,TRBJ2-5,TGTGCCAGCAGCGAAAGACCGGGGGACCAAGAGACCCAGTACTTC,CASSERPGDQETQYF
TRBD2,TRBV5-1,.,TRBJ2-7,TGCGCCAGCAGCTTACTAGCGGCCTACGAGCAGTACTTC,CASSLLAAYEQYF
TRBD2,TRBV10-1,.,TRBJ2-5,TGCGCCAGCAGTGAGTCCGTACCACTAGCGGGGGAAGGAGCGACCCAGTACTTC,CASSESVPLAGEGATQYF
TRBD1,TRBV6-1,once,TRBJ1-2,TGTGCCAGCAGTGTTCAGGGGGAACAAGAGGGCTATGGCTACACCTTC,CASSVQGEQEGYGYTF